Listed here is a single T cell receptor beta chain. This record comes from a study of HIV-infected patients and healthy controls. The CDR3 is 11 amino acids. V was shortened by 5 bases and J by 2 bases, with 4 bases between the two germline ends. Germline loops: CDR1 MNHEY, CDR2 SVGEGT. Reverse transcription used 450 to 650 ng RNA and constant-region primers for alpha and beta. Alpha and beta chain libraries were made separately by chain-specific third strand synthesis with multiplexing indices. Each CDR3 protein gets one entry after TCRdb re-called the 5' RACE reads with MiXCR. In the table there are about 8,300 distinct CDR3 sequences, more than 8% of which are singletons. The repertoire came from unfractionated whole blood and reflected all unsorted peripheral T cells.

The sequence was obtained from an adult with HIV infection. The input for sequencing was blood, taken before antiretroviral therapy. The gene calls are TRBV6-2 or TRBV6-3 and TRBJ2-7; D remains unclear. The DNA for the CDR3 is TGTGCCAGCAGTGACACCTACGAGCAGTACTTC. Protein product: CASSDTYEQYF.